This T cell receptor (beta chain) is drawn from a study of early T cells in non-severe SARS-CoV-2 infection. About the research overall: Chains stayed unpaired after sequencing of bulk RNA from unsorted whole blood.

The sample holds many counts of this clonotype. Its antigen is currently unknown. Study results and limitations: Anti-spike CD8 responses were favored in VDJdb matching, and private and CD4 specificities were missed.

The V gene end was trimmed by 4 bases and the J gene end by 8 bases; junction bases not matched to a gene: 5. The CDR3 is made up of 15 amino acids. Per the germline V gene, CDR1 is SEHNR and CDR2 is FQNEAQ (reference sequence). TCRdb used MiXCR to reprocess the 5' RACE reads, holding one entry per CDR3 protein. The sample holds 45,000 to 65,000 distinct CDR3 sequences; approximately 10% are singletons and the top ten take 4.2%. This clonotype was sampled from an adult who was a healthcare worker with PCR-confirmed SARS-CoV-2 infection or an uninfected control (not recorded which). Sequenced sample: whole blood. This chain uses TRBV7-9 with TRBJ2-1, with 13 bases that match TRBD2. The CDR3 spells CASSYRTSGGDEQFF. The DNA for the CDR3 is TGTGCCAGCAGCTATAGGACTAGCGGGGGAGATGAGCAGTTCTTC.